The 10 T cell receptor beta chains listed next were all sequenced from one sample in a study of shared clonotypes between healthy human individuals. The repertoire was sequenced with immunoSEQ multiplex PCR; TCRdb's copy has only in-frame clones and lacks some. Among approximately 1.4 million clones listed, 98% were seen once. The specimen sequenced was naive CD4+ T cells sorted from blood. Subset reported: CD45RA+ positively selected. The source of these receptors is a man under 40 in good health.

This chain connects TRBV10-3 to TRBJ1-4, with D unclear. The CDR3 is 15 residues long. Germline CDR1 and CDR2: ENHRY and SYGVKD. Deletions cut 0 bases from V and 6 bases from J, with 11 bases between. In DNA, the CDR3 is TGTGCCATCAGTGAGTCTGCCGGGAGAGATGAAAAACTGTTTTTT. As protein: CAISESAGRDEKLFF.

The CDR3 here is CSVDPVLVRAFSYNEQFF. The CDR3 DNA sequence: TGCAGCGTTGATCCGGTACTCGTCAGGGCCTTCTCCTACAATGAGCAGTTCTTC. This sequence joins TRBV29-1 and TRBJ2-1; perhaps TRBD1 as D (5 bases). CDR3 length: 18 amino acids. V was trimmed by 3 bases and J by 0 bases, leaving 21 bases between them. Germline lookup yields CDR1 SQVTM and CDR2 ANQGSEA.

The chain combines TRBV7-2 with TRBJ2-5; no definite D call. Germline-derived CDR1 and CDR2 are SGHTA and FQGNSA. The CDR3 consists of 12 residues. The V end was cut by 5 bases, the J end by 5 bases, with 9 bases between. This CDR3 is CASSPHGETQYF. CDR3 coding DNA: TGTGCCAGCAGCCCACACGGGGAGACCCAGTACTTC.

The chain is built from TRBV11-3 and TRBJ2-2; the D gene could be TRBD1 or TRBD2 (6 bases each). Germline CDR1 and CDR2: SGHNT and YENEEA. V shed 8 bases and J shed 7 bases, with 11 bases lying between them. The length of the CDR3 is 12 residues. The CDR3 loop reads CASGRGGGELFF. In DNA form, the CDR3 reads TGTGCCAGCGGCAGGGGAGGCGGGGAGCTGTTTTTT. The variable domain in full, with the rest retrieved from reference TRBV11-3 and TRBJ2-2, is EAGVVQSPRYKIIEKKQPVAFWCNPISGHNTLYWYLQNLGQGPELLIRYENEEAVDDSQLPKDRFSAERLKGVDSTLKIQPAELGDSAVYLCASGRGGGELFFGEGSRLTVL.

The chain has TRBV13 and TRBJ1-4; no clear D. Germline V CDR1 and CDR2: PRHDT, FYEKMQ (reference sequence). Trimming removed 3 bases from V and 1 base from J, with 9 bases in between. The CDR3 contains 15 residues. The CDR3 loop reads CASSFNAGTNEKLFF. The CDR3 bases are TGTGCCAGCAGCTTTAATGCGGGAACTAATGAAAAACTGTTTTTT.

The chain joins TRBV29-1 to TRBJ2-2, with 10 bases identical to TRBD2. This CDR3 is built from 14 residues. In germline, CDR1 is SQVTM, CDR2 ANQGSEA. V was clipped by 5 bases and J by 6 bases; unmatched bases: 6. The CDR3 here is CSVPSGSWPGELFF. CDR3 nucleotide sequence: TGCAGCGTTCCTAGCGGGAGCTGGCCCGGGGAGCTGTTTTTT.

The chain is built from TRBV18 and TRBJ2-5, with no clear D. V shed 2 bases and J shed 1 base, with 11 bases lying between them. The CDR3 has 15 amino acids. Looked up from germline, CDR1 is KGHSH and CDR2 is LQKENI. CDR3 sequence: CASSPVKKIQETQYF. The CDR3 DNA sequence: TGTGCCAGCTCACCAGTCAAGAAAATCCAAGAGACCCAGTACTTC.

The chain carries TRBV7-7 and TRBJ2-1; D is unclear. V lost 1 base and J lost 6, with 7 bases in between. The germline gives CDR1 SSHAT, CDR2 FNYEAQ (reference sequence). There are 13 residues in the CDR3. The CDR3 nucleotides read TGTGCCAGCAGCTTAGGCCAGGTCAATGAGCAGTTCTTC. It is translated as CASSLGQVNEQFF.

This clone was recorded once. V is TRBV28 and J is TRBJ2-3, with D possibly matching TRBD2 (5 bases). Germline V lookup: CDR1 MDHEN, CDR2 SYDVKM. The CDR3 is made up of 15 amino acids. V lost 2 bases to trimming and J lost 7 bases, with 16 bases between them. The CDR3 region is CASSLPGGQRNTQYF. For the CDR3, the DNA is TGTGCCAGCAGTTTACCTGGCGGGCAACGGAATACGCAGTATTTT.

CDR3 in amino acids: CASSADWDYEQYF. CDR3 nucleotides: TGTGCCAGCAGCGCGGACTGGGACTACGAGCAGTACTTC. V is TRBV2 and J is TRBJ2-7, with a tentative D call TRBD2 (5 bases). The CDR3 has 13 amino acids. Deletions cut 6 bases from V and 3 bases from J, with 12 bases between. CDR1 SNHLY and CDR2 FYNNEI come from the germline V gene.